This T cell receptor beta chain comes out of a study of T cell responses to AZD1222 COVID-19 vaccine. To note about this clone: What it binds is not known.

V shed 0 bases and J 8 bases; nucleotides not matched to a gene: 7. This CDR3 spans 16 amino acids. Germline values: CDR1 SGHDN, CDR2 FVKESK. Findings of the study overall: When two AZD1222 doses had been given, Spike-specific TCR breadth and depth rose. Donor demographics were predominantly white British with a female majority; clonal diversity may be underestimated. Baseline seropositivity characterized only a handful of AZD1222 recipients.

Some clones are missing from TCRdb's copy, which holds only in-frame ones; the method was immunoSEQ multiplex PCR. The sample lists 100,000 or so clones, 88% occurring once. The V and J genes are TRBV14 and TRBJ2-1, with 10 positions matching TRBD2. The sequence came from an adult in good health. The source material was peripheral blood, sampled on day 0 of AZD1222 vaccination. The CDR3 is CASSQDASGRVDEQFF. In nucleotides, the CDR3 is TGTGCCAGCAGCCAAGATGCCAGCGGGAGGGTCGATGAGCAGTTCTTC.